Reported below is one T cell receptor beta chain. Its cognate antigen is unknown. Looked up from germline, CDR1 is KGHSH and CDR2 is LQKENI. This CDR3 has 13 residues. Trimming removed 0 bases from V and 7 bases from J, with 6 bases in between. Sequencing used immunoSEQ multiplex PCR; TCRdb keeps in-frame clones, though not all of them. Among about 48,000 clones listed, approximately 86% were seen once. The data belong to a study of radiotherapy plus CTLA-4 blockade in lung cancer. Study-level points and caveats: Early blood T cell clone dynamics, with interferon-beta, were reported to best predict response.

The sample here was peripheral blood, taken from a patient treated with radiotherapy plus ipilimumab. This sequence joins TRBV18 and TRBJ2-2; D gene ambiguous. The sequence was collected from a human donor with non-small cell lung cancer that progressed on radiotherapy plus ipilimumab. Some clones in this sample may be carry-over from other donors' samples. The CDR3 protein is CASSPPSIGELFF. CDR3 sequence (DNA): TGTGCCAGCTCACCACCGTCCATCGGGGAGCTGTTTTTT.